This T cell receptor beta chain came from a study of response to subunit inactivated influenza vaccine. Notes on the study in general: With each seasonal influenza vaccination, the authors suggested, few new T cells are recruited.

This clonotype was counted only a few times. Its antigen is unknown. TCRdb passed the RT-PCR reads through MiXCR, listing each CDR3 protein once. The table shows hundreds of thousands of distinct CDR3 sequences, with 16% occurring only once. Specimen: CD4+ T cells sorted from PBMCs, collected around 25 months after vaccination. This TCR was sampled from a man between 50 and 69 years old who received an inactivated influenza vaccine.

CDR3 sequence: CASSQVYRALDYGYTF. The CDR3, as DNA: TGTGCCAGCAGCCAAGTATACAGGGCCTTGGACTATGGCTACACCTTC. The chain recombines TRBV3-1 with TRBJ1-2; weak D call: TRBD1 (6 bases). V was trimmed by 1 base and J by 3 bases, leaving 15 bases between them. Germline-derived CDR1 and CDR2 are LGHDT and YNNKEL (reference sequence). CDR3 length: 16 residues.